This section outlines one T cell receptor beta chain sequence together with its context. Its matching antigen is unknown. The CDR3 length is 15 residues. Germline values: CDR1 PRHDT, CDR2 FYEKMQ (reference sequence). The record originates from a study of CXCR3-negative and CXCR3-positive naive CD8 T cells. Study background: The total count of TRB reads reached about 135 million, and each library contributed about 1.5 +/- 0.3 million. General study points: Both naive subsets had comparably high diversity; memory CD8+ cells much lower.

Each TRB cDNA library was prepared by 5' RACE (with UMI labels). Reprocessing the 5' RACE reads, TCRdb reports a single entry for every CDR3 protein and omits DNA. The sample totals about 130,000 distinct CDR3 sequences. This receptor was taken from a human donor in good health. Some clones in this sample may be carry-over from other donors' samples. The material sequenced was naive CXCR3- CD8+ T cells from blood. Subset reported: CD45RO-CCR7+CD27+CD95- naive CD8+ T cells lacking CXCR3 (TNR3-). The V call is TRBV13, the J call TRBJ1-2. CDR3 sequence: CASSLGQLGNYGYTF.